This TCR beta chain comes out of a study of blood T cell repertoires in COVID-19. Study details: Material from acute and convalescent COVID-19 was sourced from the United States, Italy and Spain. Sample material is recorded as cDNA or gDNA derived from T cells, B-cell-depleted T cells, or PBMCs.

V was cut by 0 bases and J by 5 bases, with 13 bases left in between. The length of the CDR3 is 15 residues. Germline CDR1 SGHTA, CDR2 FQGNSA. The authors' processing: Amplification from reference gene primers served as the basis for estimated nucleated cell counts. This table comes from immunoSEQ multiplex PCR, and its TCRdb copy is limited to in-frame clones, with some not included. The V and J calls and clone size come from that table; D and trimming were worked out from the DNA. This repertoire shows approximately 53,000 clones, around 80% found once; its top ten account for approximately 15%. The chain combines TRBV7-2 with TRBJ2-5; tentatively, D is TRBD1 (6 bases). The TCR originated in a man aged 35 to 55 with acute or convalescent COVID-19. The sequenced sample was peripheral blood. The CDR3: CASSLARDRIETQYF. The CDR3 DNA follows: TGTGCCAGCAGCTTAGCGAGAGACAGGATCGAGACCCAGTACTTC.